The TCR beta chain under discussion was sequenced for a study of blood T cell repertoires in COVID-19. Study at large: Samples of COVID-19 (acute and convalescent) were obtained from the United States, Italy and Spain. T cells, B-cell-depleted T cells, or PBMCs supplied cDNA or gDNA.

The CDR3 is 13 residues long. In germline, CDR1 is SGHTA, CDR2 FQGTGA. Trimming removed 5 bases at V and 4 bases at J, with 9 bases between. This clone was counted only a few times. In the source study's methods: The authors estimated nucleated cell counts from reference gene primer amplification. Using immunoSEQ multiplex PCR, the repertoire was profiled, and TCRdb retains in-frame clones only, with some absent. V and J calls plus clone size are reproduced from that table; the DNA served to infer D and trimming. The table has about 270,000 clones, roughly 85% seen once. This TCR came from a woman between 45 and 60 years old who had recovered from COVID-19. The V and J genes are TRBV7-3 and TRBJ1-5; the D is unclear. Sequencing input: peripheral blood. This chain's CDR3 is CASSTGINQPQHF. The DNA for the CDR3 is TGTGCCAGCAGCACCGGGATTAATCAGCCCCAGCATTTT.